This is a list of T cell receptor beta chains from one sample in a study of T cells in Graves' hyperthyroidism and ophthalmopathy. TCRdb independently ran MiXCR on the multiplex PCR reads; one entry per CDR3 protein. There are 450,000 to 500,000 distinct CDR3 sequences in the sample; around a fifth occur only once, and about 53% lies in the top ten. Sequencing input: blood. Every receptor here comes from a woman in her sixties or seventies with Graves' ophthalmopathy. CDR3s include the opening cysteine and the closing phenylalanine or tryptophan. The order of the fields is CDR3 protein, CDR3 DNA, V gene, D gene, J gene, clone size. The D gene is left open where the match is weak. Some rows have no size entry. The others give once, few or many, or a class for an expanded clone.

CDR3 protein: CASSLKGRGEQFF
CDR3 DNA: TGTGCCAGCAGCTTAAAGGGGCGAGGTGAGCAGTTCTTC
V gene: TRBV7-9
D gene: -
J gene: TRBJ2-1
clone size: few

CDR3 protein: CASRPTSGRAGEQFF
CDR3 DNA: TGTGCCAGCAGGCCTACTAGCGGGAGGGCCGGTGAGCAGTTCTTC
V gene: TRBV2
D gene: TRBD2
J gene: TRBJ2-1
clone size: many

CDR3 protein: CASSLVGGIYNEQFF
CDR3 DNA: TGCGCCAGCAGCTTGGTGGGCGGGATCTACAATGAGCAGTTCTTC
V gene: TRBV5-1
D gene: -
J gene: TRBJ2-1
clone size: -

CDR3 protein: CASSYSTLQARTETQYF
CDR3 DNA: TGTGCCAGCAGTTACTCGACCCTACAGGCTCGCACGGAGACCCAGTACTTC
V gene: TRBV6-5
D gene: -
J gene: TRBJ2-5
clone size: few

CDR3 protein: CASSLRTSGPNEQFF
CDR3 DNA: TGCGCCAGCAGCTTGAGGACTAGCGGGCCCAATGAGCAGTTCTTC
V gene: TRBV5-1
D gene: TRBD2
J gene: TRBJ2-1
clone size: -

CDR3 protein: CSAGVSTEAFF
CDR3 DNA: TGCAGCGCTGGGGTGAGCACTGAAGCTTTCTTT
V gene: TRBV29-1
D gene: -
J gene: TRBJ1-1
clone size: few

CDR3 protein: CAISDRAGETQYF
CDR3 DNA: TGTGCCATCAGTGACAGGGCTGGCGAGACCCAGTACTTC
V gene: TRBV10-3
D gene: -
J gene: TRBJ2-5
clone size: many

CDR3 protein: CSARAGPNQPQHF
CDR3 DNA: TGCAGTGCTAGAGCTGGGCCCAATCAGCCCCAGCATTTT
V gene: TRBV20-1
D gene: -
J gene: TRBJ1-5
clone size: -

CDR3 protein: CAIKTSGGTDTQYF
CDR3 DNA: TGTGCCATCAAAACTAGCGGGGGGACAGATACGCAGTATTTT
V gene: TRBV10-3
D gene: TRBD2
J gene: TRBJ2-3
clone size: once

CDR3 protein: CASTGQDPRYGYTF
CDR3 DNA: TGTGCCAGCACAGGACAGGACCCCCGATATGGCTACACCTTC
V gene: TRBV7-2
D gene: TRBD1
J gene: TRBJ1-2
clone size: -

CDR3 protein: CASSLAGAAETQYF
CDR3 DNA: TGTGCCAGCAGCTTGGCGGGGGCCGCTGAGACCCAGTACTTC
V gene: TRBV5-6
D gene: -
J gene: TRBJ2-5
clone size: -

CDR3 protein: CASSLRTGGYSPLHF
CDR3 DNA: TGTGCCAGCAGTCTCCGGACAGGGGGCTATTCACCCCTCCACTTT
V gene: TRBV28
D gene: TRBD1
J gene: TRBJ1-6
clone size: -

CDR3 protein: CATKTRVGDYEQYF
CDR3 DNA: TGTGCAACAAAGACCCGGGTAGGAGACTACGAGCAGTACTTC
V gene: TRBV18
D gene: -
J gene: TRBJ2-7
clone size: -

CDR3 protein: CASSLDKAGRTLSGNTIYF
CDR3 DNA: TGTGCCAGCAGCTTAGATAAGGCCGGCCGGACTCTCTCTGGAAACACCATATATTTT
V gene: TRBV11-2
D gene: -
J gene: TRBJ1-3
clone size: -

CDR3 protein: CASSYGTSGRFGYNEQFF
CDR3 DNA: TGCGCCAGCAGCTACGGGACTAGCGGGAGGTTTGGCTACAATGAGCAGTTCTTC
V gene: TRBV5-1
D gene: TRBD2
J gene: TRBJ2-1
clone size: -

CDR3 protein: CSASTGTGGQPQHF
CDR3 DNA: TGCAGTGCTAGTACCGGGACAGGGGGTCAGCCCCAGCATTTT
V gene: TRBV20-1
D gene: TRBD1
J gene: TRBJ1-5
clone size: many

CDR3 protein: CASSPTSANTGELFF
CDR3 DNA: TGTGCCAGCAGCCCGACTAGCGCGAACACCGGGGAGCTGTTTTTT
V gene: TRBV7-3
D gene: TRBD2
J gene: TRBJ2-2
clone size: many

CDR3 protein: CSSLRGGLNQETQYF
CDR3 DNA: TGCAGCTCTCTAAGGGGGGGACTTAATCAAGAGACCCAGTACTTC
V gene: TRBV29-1
D gene: -
J gene: TRBJ2-5
clone size: -

CDR3 protein: CASTSGGGSYEQYF
CDR3 DNA: TGTGCCAGTACTTCAGGGGGCGGCTCCTACGAGCAGTACTTC
V gene: TRBV19
D gene: TRBD1
J gene: TRBJ2-7
clone size: -

CDR3 protein: CASSPFGGNTEAFF
CDR3 DNA: TGTGCCAGCAGCCCCTTCGGAGGGAACACTGAAGCTTTCTTT
V gene: TRBV3-1
D gene: -
J gene: TRBJ1-1
clone size: -

CDR3 protein: CATSDRLAGSGDEQFF
CDR3 DNA: TGTGCCACCAGTGACCGCCTAGCGGGTTCAGGGGATGAGCAGTTCTTC
V gene: TRBV24-1
D gene: TRBD2
J gene: TRBJ2-1
clone size: -

CDR3 protein: CASGRQGLDYEQYF
CDR3 DNA: TGCGCCAGCGGACGACAGGGTCTCGACTACGAGCAGTACTTC
V gene: TRBV5-1
D gene: TRBD1
J gene: TRBJ2-7
clone size: -

CDR3 protein: CASSLASGRAYNEQFF
CDR3 DNA: TGTGCCAGCAGTTTAGCTAGCGGGAGAGCTTACAATGAGCAGTTCTTC
V gene: TRBV28
D gene: TRBD2
J gene: TRBJ2-1
clone size: many

CDR3 protein: CASSFRTEETQYF
CDR3 DNA: TGTGCCAGCAGCTTTAGGACCGAAGAGACCCAGTACTTC
V gene: TRBV7-2
D gene: -
J gene: TRBJ2-5
clone size: many

CDR3 protein: CASSLGAGGAYEQYF
CDR3 DNA: TGTGCCAGCAGTTTAGGTGCGGGAGGGGCCTACGAGCAGTACTTC
V gene: TRBV12-3/TRBV12-4
D gene: TRBD2
J gene: TRBJ2-7
clone size: few

CDR3 protein: CASTTASTAGSPLHF
CDR3 DNA: TGTGCCAGCACCACGGCGTCGACAGCGGGTTCACCCCTCCACTTT
V gene: TRBV3-1
D gene: -
J gene: TRBJ1-6
clone size: few

CDR3 protein: CAWTRTGMNTEAFF
CDR3 DNA: TGTGCCTGGACCCGGACAGGGATGAACACTGAAGCTTTCTTT
V gene: TRBV30
D gene: TRBD1
J gene: TRBJ1-1
clone size: -

CDR3 protein: CSAGDRGSTGELFF
CDR3 DNA: TGCAGTGCAGGGGACAGGGGGTCCACCGGGGAGCTGTTTTTT
V gene: TRBV20-1
D gene: TRBD1
J gene: TRBJ2-2
clone size: -

CDR3 protein: CSASYRSDEQYF
CDR3 DNA: TGCAGTGCTAGTTATAGGTCGGACGAGCAGTACTTC
V gene: TRBV20-1
D gene: -
J gene: TRBJ2-7
clone size: many

CDR3 protein: CASSQEGSGIYEQYF
CDR3 DNA: TGTGCCAGCAGCCAAGAGGGTAGCGGGATTTACGAGCAGTACTTC
V gene: TRBV3-1
D gene: TRBD2
J gene: TRBJ2-7
clone size: few

CDR3 protein: CASFGQGVRNEQFF
CDR3 DNA: TGTGCCAGCTTTGGACAGGGGGTTAGGAATGAGCAGTTCTTC
V gene: TRBV27
D gene: TRBD1
J gene: TRBJ2-1
clone size: few

CDR3 protein: CSATPPGVQYF
CDR3 DNA: TGCAGTGCGACCCCCCCTGGTGTCCAGTACTTC
V gene: TRBV20-1
D gene: -
J gene: TRBJ2-5
clone size: -

CDR3 protein: CAWGRPLTDTQYF
CDR3 DNA: TGTGCCTGGGGCAGGCCACTCACAGATACGCAGTATTTT
V gene: TRBV30
D gene: -
J gene: TRBJ2-3
clone size: -

CDR3 protein: CASSEDSGTSTDTQYF
CDR3 DNA: TGTGCCAGCAGCGAGGATAGCGGAACTAGCACAGATACGCAGTATTTT
V gene: TRBV28
D gene: -
J gene: TRBJ2-3
clone size: many

CDR3 protein: CASSPRWYGYTF
CDR3 DNA: TGTGCCAGCAGCCCTAGGTGGTATGGCTACACCTTC
V gene: TRBV11-1
D gene: -
J gene: TRBJ1-2
clone size: many

CDR3 protein: CASSEAVLLTDTQYF
CDR3 DNA: TGTGCCAGCAGTGAGGCTGTCTTACTCACAGATACGCAGTATTTT
V gene: TRBV6-1
D gene: -
J gene: TRBJ2-3
clone size: few

CDR3 protein: CASSLKGRPEYATNEKLFF
CDR3 DNA: TGTGCCAGCAGCTTAAAAGGGCGCCCAGAGTATGCAACTAATGAAAAACTGTTTTTT
V gene: TRBV11-2
D gene: -
J gene: TRBJ1-4
clone size: -

CDR3 protein: CASRQGAIRPQHF
CDR3 DNA: TGTGCCAGCAGACAGGGGGCTATTCGGCCCCAGCATTTT
V gene: TRBV6-2/TRBV6-3
D gene: TRBD1
J gene: TRBJ1-5
clone size: many

CDR3 protein: CASSLAAGGGNEQFF
CDR3 DNA: TGTGCCAGCAGTTTAGCAGCGGGAGGCGGCAATGAGCAGTTCTTC
V gene: TRBV27
D gene: TRBD2
J gene: TRBJ2-1
clone size: few

CDR3 protein: CASMALNTGELFF
CDR3 DNA: TGTGCCAGCATGGCACTTAACACCGGGGAGCTGTTTTTT
V gene: TRBV7-9
D gene: -
J gene: TRBJ2-2
clone size: few

CDR3 protein: CASSFHRGTNTGKLFF
CDR3 DNA: TGTGCCAGCAGTTTTCACAGGGGGACGAACACCGGGAAGCTGTTTTTT
V gene: TRBV6-1
D gene: TRBD1
J gene: TRBJ2-2
clone size: few

CDR3 protein: CASSYSGRGDLYGYTF
CDR3 DNA: TGTGCCAGCAGTTACTCCGGAAGGGGGGATCTCTATGGCTACACCTTC
V gene: TRBV6-2/TRBV6-3
D gene: -
J gene: TRBJ1-2
clone size: many

CDR3 protein: CASRRGGNSYEQYF
CDR3 DNA: TGTGCCAGCAGGAGGGGGGGCAACTCCTACGAGCAGTACTTC
V gene: TRBV2
D gene: -
J gene: TRBJ2-7
clone size: -

CDR3 protein: CASSPLTSGRATDTQYF
CDR3 DNA: TGTGCCAGCAGCCCACTTACTAGCGGGAGGGCCACAGATACGCAGTATTTT
V gene: TRBV28
D gene: TRBD2
J gene: TRBJ2-3
clone size: many

CDR3 protein: CAWSLGQGNGANVLTF
CDR3 DNA: TGTGCCTGGAGTTTGGGACAGGGGAACGGGGCCAACGTCCTGACTTTC
V gene: TRBV30
D gene: TRBD1
J gene: TRBJ2-6
clone size: -